The clone carrying this T cell receptor (beta chain) was found once. As yet, its antigen is unknown. Primers included in the PCR were 60 Vbeta and 13 Jbeta primers. This table comes from immunoSEQ multiplex PCR, and its TCRdb copy is limited to in-frame clones, with some not included. Here the sample spans 100,000 to 150,000 clones, 65% to 80% being singletons. These data are taken from a study of cytomegalovirus exposure and HLA in healthy donors. The study, taken as a whole, reports: CMV serostatus was the only recorded immune exposure for donors.

V was clipped by 3 bases and J by 0 bases, with 24 bases between them. Germline CDR1 MDHEN, CDR2 SYDVKM. The CDR3 extends over 20 amino acids. This TCR came from a woman aged 40 to 50 in good health and CMV-seropositive. The sample was PBMCs. The chain joins TRBV28 to TRBJ1-5, with D possibly being TRBD1 (6 bases). The CDR3 DNA is TGTGCCAGCAGTTTCCCCACCAGGGACAAAAGCCTATATAGCAATCAGCCCCAGCATTTT. This codes for CASSFPTRDKSLYSNQPQHF. Complete variable domain (other parts from reference TRBV28 and TRBJ1-5): DVKVTQSSRYLVKRTGEKVFLECVQDMDHENMFWYRQDPGLGLRLIYFSYDVKMKEKGDIPEGYSVSREKKERFSLILESASTNQTSMYLCASSFPTRDKSLYSNQPQHFGDGTRLSIL.